The sequence of this T cell receptor beta chain was determined in a study of blood T cell repertoires in COVID-19. Overall study: The samples span acute and convalescent COVID-19 from the United States, Italy and Spain. Nucleic acid was either cDNA or gDNA, and it came from T cells, B-cell-depleted T cells, or PBMCs.

The CDR3 length is 15 residues. In germline, CDR1 is SGHTA, CDR2 FQGNSA. V lost 5 bases to trimming and J lost 8 bases, with 19 bases between them. Study processing details: Amplification of reference gene primers provided the estimated nucleated cell counts. The repertoire was sequenced with immunoSEQ multiplex PCR; TCRdb's copy has only in-frame clones and lacks some. V, J and clone size derive from that table, while D and trimming were established from the DNA sequence. The sample shows 35,000 to 55,000 clones, roughly 63% of them seen only once. The chain combines TRBV7-2 with TRBJ2-1; D not resolved. This clonotype was sampled from an older man with acute or convalescent COVID-19. Sequencing was performed on peripheral blood. Here the CDR3 DNA reads TGTGCCAGCAGCCCCGACCCTCTGCAGGTGGATGAGCAGTTCTTC. This codes for CASSPDPLQVDEQFF.